What follows are 5 T cell receptor beta chains derived from one specimen sequenced in a study of T-cell reconstitution after alpha-beta-depleted transplantation in children. Unique molecular identifiers tagged the TCRbeta library. TCRdb redid the calling of the PCR reads with MiXCR, one entry per CDR3 protein. The table has 360,000 or so distinct CDR3 sequences, just over 20% seen once; the top ten hold less than 4.5%. The sequencing here drew on PBMCs from the stem cell graft donor, taken from the stem cell graft. The receptors here all came from a human donor who donated a stem cell graft to a child with acute myeloid leukemia.

This sequence joins TRBV7-6 and TRBJ2-3, with 10 bases matching TRBD2. V trimming: 2 bases; J trimming: 3 bases; junction bases outside the gene matches: 5. The CDR3 is 16 residues long. Looked up from germline, CDR1 is SGHVS and CDR2 is FNYEAQ. In DNA, the CDR3 is TGTGCCAGCAGCTTAACGCCTAGCGGGAGAACAGATACGCAGTATTTT. It yields the protein CASSLTPSGRTDTQYF.

The chain employs TRBV12-3 or TRBV12-4 and TRBJ1-1; no definite D call. The germline V and J ends were trimmed by 5 bases and 12 bases, with 10 bases remaining between them. The CDR3 length is 10 residues. DNA of the CDR3: TGTGCCAGCAGTCGACTCGTAACTTTCTTT. It yields the protein CASSRLVTFF.

V usage is TRBV5-6 and J usage is TRBJ2-2, with 7 bases identical to TRBD1. The length of the CDR3 is 16 residues. V trimming: 4 bases; J trimming: 0 bases; junction bases outside the gene matches: 6. Germline CDR1 SGHDT, CDR2 YYEEEE. The CDR3: CASSRRDSSNTGELFF. The CDR3, as DNA: TGTGCCAGCAGCCGTCGGGACAGTTCGAACACCGGGGAGCTGTTTTTT.

Ten or more counts support this clonotype. The chain combines TRBV12-3 or TRBV12-4 with TRBJ2-1; D gene ambiguous. V lost 8 bases to trimming and J lost 2 bases, with 7 bases between them. The CDR3 sequence is 12 residues long. This CDR3 is CASGNAYNEQFF. The CDR3 DNA is TGTGCCAGCGGCAATGCCTACAATGAGCAGTTCTTC.

This clonotype was seen many times. The chain joins TRBV29-1 to TRBJ2-1; D gene unclear. V was cut by 3 bases and J by 2 bases, with 11 bases left in between. The germline gives CDR1 SQVTM, CDR2 ANQGSEA. This CDR3 contains 14 residues. The CDR3 DNA reads as TGCAGCGTTGACCCGCTGAACACCTACAATGAGCAGTTCTTC. This encodes CSVDPLNTYNEQFF.